A selection of T cell receptor beta chains follows, all from one sample in a study of cytotoxic CD8 clonotypes in ibrutinib-treated CLL. Clones were read by immunoSEQ multiplex PCR, and TCRdb kept only the in-frame ones, dropping some. The repertoire holds over 150,000 clones, with over 60% as singletons. Here the sequenced sample was PBMCs, taken after 24 months of ibrutinib treatment. The receptors stem from a human donor with chronic lymphocytic leukemia. The CDR3 runs from the conserved cysteine through the conserved F or W. A D gene is named only where the DNA matches it firmly. A row's size may be missing; if present it is once, few, many or a size class.

cdr3_nt | cdr3_aa | v_call | clone_size | j_call | d_call
TGTGCCAGCAGTTTTAGCGGAAAAGAGACCCAGTACTTC | CASSFSGKETQYF | TRBV6-5 | once | TRBJ2-5 | NA
TGTGCCTGGGGGAAAGATGGCTACACCTTC | CAWGKDGYTF | TRBV30 | NA | TRBJ1-2 | NA
TGCGCCAGCAGCTTGTCCGGGCTGGACACTGAAGCTTTCTTT | CASSLSGLDTEAFF | TRBV5-1 | few | TRBJ1-1 | NA
TGTGCCAGCAGTACGAGCGGGATAAGCACAGATACGCAGTATTTT | CASSTSGISTDTQYF | TRBV7-3 | NA | TRBJ2-3 | TRBD2
TGTGCCAGCAGCAGAACGACAGGGGGCAATGAAAAACTGTTTTTT | CASSRTTGGNEKLFF | TRBV13 | NA | TRBJ1-4 | TRBD1
TGTGCCAGCAGCTTAGCGCTTCGGGTCAGTGGCACTGAAGCTTTCTTT | CASSLALRVSGTEAFF | TRBV7-9 | NA | TRBJ1-1 | NA
TGTGCCAGCAGTTTAAGAGAAGGGGAAAATGACGAGCAGTACTTC | CASSLREGENDEQYF | TRBV7-8 | NA | TRBJ2-7 | NA
TGTGCCACCAGCGCCCGACAGGGAACCGGGGAGCTGTTTTTT | CATSARQGTGELFF | TRBV15 | NA | TRBJ2-2 | TRBD1
TGTGCCAGCAGCCTGCAGGGGGCGGCAGGCGAGGCCGGGGAGCTGTTTTTT | CASSLQGAAGEAGELFF | TRBV11-2 | NA | TRBJ2-2 | TRBD1
TGTGCCAGCAGCGCCCTAGCGGTAGGTTTTACAGATACGCAGTATTTT | CASSALAVGFTDTQYF | TRBV9 | NA | TRBJ2-3 | TRBD2
TGTGCCAGCAGTTTGTCTAGCGGGAGTGGGGAGCAGTTCTTC | CASSLSSGSGEQFF | TRBV27 | NA | TRBJ2-1 | TRBD2
TGTGCCAGCTCACCATCGAAGACCCAGTACTTC | CASSPSKTQYF | TRBV18 | NA | TRBJ2-5 | NA
TGTGCCAGCAGCTTCCCAGGGGCAAGCTCCTACGAGCAGTACTTC | CASSFPGASSYEQYF | TRBV5-4 | NA | TRBJ2-7 | NA
TGTGCCAGCAGCCCCGAGTCGGGGGGCAGCTCCTACGAGCAGTACTTC | CASSPESGGSSYEQYF | TRBV7-9 | NA | TRBJ2-7 | NA
TGTGCCAGCAAGGGGGATACGAACACTGAAGCTTTCTTT | CASKGDTNTEAFF | TRBV7-8 | NA | TRBJ1-1 | NA
TGTGCCAGCAGCTTAGGGGGCTACGAGCAGTACTTC | CASSLGGYEQYF | TRBV5-4 | NA | TRBJ2-7 | NA
TGTGCCAGCAGCCTTGGACAGGAGAACTATGGCTACACCTTC | CASSLGQENYGYTF | TRBV9 | NA | TRBJ1-2 | TRBD1
TGTGCCAGCACCCCCGGAGGGAATCGGGTTTTCTTT | CASTPGGNRVFF | TRBV27 | NA | TRBJ1-1 | NA
TGTGCCAGTAGTATAGATACTTTGGCCGGGGAGCTGTTTTTT | CASSIDTLAGELFF | TRBV19 | few | TRBJ2-2 | NA
TGTGCCAGCAGCTTGGACGGCCGATCGGGAGGCTACACCTTC | CASSLDGRSGGYTF | TRBV5-4 | few | TRBJ1-2 | NA
TGTGCCAGCAGTGACCGGGCGCGGGAGCGATACAATGAGCAGTTCTTC | CASSDRARERYNEQFF | TRBV6-4 | NA | TRBJ2-1 | TRBD2
TGTGCCAGCAGCCCCTCTAACAGTGGGAACTATGGCTACACCTTC | CASSPSNSGNYGYTF | TRBV5-6 | NA | TRBJ1-2 | NA
TGCAGTGCTAGACGCAGCTACGAGCAGTACTTC | CSARRSYEQYF | TRBV20-1 | NA | TRBJ2-7 | NA
TGTGCCACGAAGGAGTTACTTAACACTGAAGCTTTCTTT | CATKELLNTEAFF | TRBV5-4 | once | TRBJ1-1 | NA
TGTGCCAGCAGCATCGAGCCACTAGAGAACACTGAAGCTTTCTTT | CASSIEPLENTEAFF | TRBV7-8 | NA | TRBJ1-1 | NA
TGTGCCAGCAGCTCAACATACACAGATACGCAGTATTTT | CASSSTYTDTQYF | TRBV7-8 | NA | TRBJ2-3 | NA
TGTGCCAGCAGCTTAGAAGCGAGGACTAGTATTTCCAATGAGCAGTTCTTC | CASSLEARTSISNEQFF | TRBV7-2 | NA | TRBJ2-1 | TRBD2
TGTGCCAGCAGCGAGGGTTTACAGGGGGGCTACACCTTC | CASSEGLQGGYTF | TRBV5-4 | NA | TRBJ1-2 | TRBD1
TGTGCCAGCAGCACAAGGGGAAGACCGAACACTGAAGCTTTCTTT | CASSTRGRPNTEAFF | TRBV9 | NA | TRBJ1-1 | NA
TGTGCCAGCAGTCGGGATAGGCTTCTAGCGGGACAGTACTTC | CASSRDRLLAGQYF | TRBV5-6 | NA | TRBJ2-4 | TRBD2
TGTGCCAGTAGTATTGCGGGGCTTAATGAGCAGTTCTTC | CASSIAGLNEQFF | TRBV19 | NA | TRBJ2-1 | NA
TGCAGCGTTGTAGGGTCAGGGGCCGTTGTGAACACTGAAGCTTTCTTT | CSVVGSGAVVNTEAFF | TRBV29-1 | NA | TRBJ1-1 | NA
TGTGCCAGCAGGTTATATTTAGGTAAAAATGAGCAGTTCTTC | CASRLYLGKNEQFF | TRBV7-2 | NA | TRBJ2-1 | NA
TGTGCCAGCAGCCAGGCCGCAGGCGGGAGCGGGGTTGAGCAGTTCTTC | CASSQAAGGSGVEQFF | TRBV4-2 | NA | TRBJ2-1 | TRBD2
TGTGCCAGCAGGCCACTCCCCGGGGCCGGGGAGCTGTTTTTT | CASRPLPGAGELFF | TRBV11-2 | few | TRBJ2-2 | NA
TGTGCCAGCACATACAGGGTTCTCACAGATACGCAGTATTTT | CASTYRVLTDTQYF | TRBV2 | NA | TRBJ2-3 | NA
TGTGCCAGCACCGAAGCGGACAGGGGTTTTTCCGTCTACACCTTC | CASTEADRGFSVYTF | TRBV28 | NA | TRBJ1-2 | TRBD1
TGTGCCAGCAGCACCCAAGGCGGAAACAATGAGCAGTTCTTC | CASSTQGGNNEQFF | TRBV9 | NA | TRBJ2-1 | NA